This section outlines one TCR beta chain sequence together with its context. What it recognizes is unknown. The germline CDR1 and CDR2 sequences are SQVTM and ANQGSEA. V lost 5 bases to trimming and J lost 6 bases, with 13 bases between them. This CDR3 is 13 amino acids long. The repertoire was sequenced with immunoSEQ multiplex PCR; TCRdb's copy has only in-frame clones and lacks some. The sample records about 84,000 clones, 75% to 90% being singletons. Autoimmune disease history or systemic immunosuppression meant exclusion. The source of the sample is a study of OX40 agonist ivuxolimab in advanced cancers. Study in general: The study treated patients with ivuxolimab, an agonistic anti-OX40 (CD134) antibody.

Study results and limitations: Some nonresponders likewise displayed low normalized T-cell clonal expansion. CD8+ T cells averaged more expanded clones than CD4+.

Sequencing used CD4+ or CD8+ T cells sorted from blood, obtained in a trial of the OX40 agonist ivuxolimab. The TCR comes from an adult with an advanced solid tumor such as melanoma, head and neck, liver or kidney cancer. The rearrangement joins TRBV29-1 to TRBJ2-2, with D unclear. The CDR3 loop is CSVRSDGSGELFF. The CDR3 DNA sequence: TGCAGCGTTCGGTCCGATGGATCCGGGGAGCTGTTTTTT.